The sequence of this T cell receptor (beta chain) was determined in a study of blood T cells in healthy people across ages. Study summary: Capture via template switching afforded approximately one barcoded beta molecule per two T cells.

Using a J-beta primer mix together with a sample-barcoded 5' primer, a second PCR was run for roughly 6 to 11 cycles. Each CDR3 protein is one row after TCRdb ran MiXCR on the 5' RACE reads. The sample records fewer than 700,000 distinct CDR3 sequences, roughly 43% being singletons. The V and J ends lost 0 bases and 13 bases, in that order; junction bases with no gene match: 15. The CDR3 is 17 residues long. Germline V gene sequence: CDR1 LGHNA, CDR2 YSLEER. No fewer than 6 million PBMCs went into each sample. RNA extraction gave at least 5 micrograms of total RNA per sample. What was sequenced was blood. The chain recombines TRBV4-3 with TRBJ1-5; 10 nucleotides line up with TRBD1. The receptor comes from a man older than 75 in good health. The CDR3: CASSQDRGTGALGSQHF. CDR3 sequence (DNA): TGCGCCAGCAGCCAAGATAGGGGGACAGGGGCTCTGGGGTCTCAGCATTTT.